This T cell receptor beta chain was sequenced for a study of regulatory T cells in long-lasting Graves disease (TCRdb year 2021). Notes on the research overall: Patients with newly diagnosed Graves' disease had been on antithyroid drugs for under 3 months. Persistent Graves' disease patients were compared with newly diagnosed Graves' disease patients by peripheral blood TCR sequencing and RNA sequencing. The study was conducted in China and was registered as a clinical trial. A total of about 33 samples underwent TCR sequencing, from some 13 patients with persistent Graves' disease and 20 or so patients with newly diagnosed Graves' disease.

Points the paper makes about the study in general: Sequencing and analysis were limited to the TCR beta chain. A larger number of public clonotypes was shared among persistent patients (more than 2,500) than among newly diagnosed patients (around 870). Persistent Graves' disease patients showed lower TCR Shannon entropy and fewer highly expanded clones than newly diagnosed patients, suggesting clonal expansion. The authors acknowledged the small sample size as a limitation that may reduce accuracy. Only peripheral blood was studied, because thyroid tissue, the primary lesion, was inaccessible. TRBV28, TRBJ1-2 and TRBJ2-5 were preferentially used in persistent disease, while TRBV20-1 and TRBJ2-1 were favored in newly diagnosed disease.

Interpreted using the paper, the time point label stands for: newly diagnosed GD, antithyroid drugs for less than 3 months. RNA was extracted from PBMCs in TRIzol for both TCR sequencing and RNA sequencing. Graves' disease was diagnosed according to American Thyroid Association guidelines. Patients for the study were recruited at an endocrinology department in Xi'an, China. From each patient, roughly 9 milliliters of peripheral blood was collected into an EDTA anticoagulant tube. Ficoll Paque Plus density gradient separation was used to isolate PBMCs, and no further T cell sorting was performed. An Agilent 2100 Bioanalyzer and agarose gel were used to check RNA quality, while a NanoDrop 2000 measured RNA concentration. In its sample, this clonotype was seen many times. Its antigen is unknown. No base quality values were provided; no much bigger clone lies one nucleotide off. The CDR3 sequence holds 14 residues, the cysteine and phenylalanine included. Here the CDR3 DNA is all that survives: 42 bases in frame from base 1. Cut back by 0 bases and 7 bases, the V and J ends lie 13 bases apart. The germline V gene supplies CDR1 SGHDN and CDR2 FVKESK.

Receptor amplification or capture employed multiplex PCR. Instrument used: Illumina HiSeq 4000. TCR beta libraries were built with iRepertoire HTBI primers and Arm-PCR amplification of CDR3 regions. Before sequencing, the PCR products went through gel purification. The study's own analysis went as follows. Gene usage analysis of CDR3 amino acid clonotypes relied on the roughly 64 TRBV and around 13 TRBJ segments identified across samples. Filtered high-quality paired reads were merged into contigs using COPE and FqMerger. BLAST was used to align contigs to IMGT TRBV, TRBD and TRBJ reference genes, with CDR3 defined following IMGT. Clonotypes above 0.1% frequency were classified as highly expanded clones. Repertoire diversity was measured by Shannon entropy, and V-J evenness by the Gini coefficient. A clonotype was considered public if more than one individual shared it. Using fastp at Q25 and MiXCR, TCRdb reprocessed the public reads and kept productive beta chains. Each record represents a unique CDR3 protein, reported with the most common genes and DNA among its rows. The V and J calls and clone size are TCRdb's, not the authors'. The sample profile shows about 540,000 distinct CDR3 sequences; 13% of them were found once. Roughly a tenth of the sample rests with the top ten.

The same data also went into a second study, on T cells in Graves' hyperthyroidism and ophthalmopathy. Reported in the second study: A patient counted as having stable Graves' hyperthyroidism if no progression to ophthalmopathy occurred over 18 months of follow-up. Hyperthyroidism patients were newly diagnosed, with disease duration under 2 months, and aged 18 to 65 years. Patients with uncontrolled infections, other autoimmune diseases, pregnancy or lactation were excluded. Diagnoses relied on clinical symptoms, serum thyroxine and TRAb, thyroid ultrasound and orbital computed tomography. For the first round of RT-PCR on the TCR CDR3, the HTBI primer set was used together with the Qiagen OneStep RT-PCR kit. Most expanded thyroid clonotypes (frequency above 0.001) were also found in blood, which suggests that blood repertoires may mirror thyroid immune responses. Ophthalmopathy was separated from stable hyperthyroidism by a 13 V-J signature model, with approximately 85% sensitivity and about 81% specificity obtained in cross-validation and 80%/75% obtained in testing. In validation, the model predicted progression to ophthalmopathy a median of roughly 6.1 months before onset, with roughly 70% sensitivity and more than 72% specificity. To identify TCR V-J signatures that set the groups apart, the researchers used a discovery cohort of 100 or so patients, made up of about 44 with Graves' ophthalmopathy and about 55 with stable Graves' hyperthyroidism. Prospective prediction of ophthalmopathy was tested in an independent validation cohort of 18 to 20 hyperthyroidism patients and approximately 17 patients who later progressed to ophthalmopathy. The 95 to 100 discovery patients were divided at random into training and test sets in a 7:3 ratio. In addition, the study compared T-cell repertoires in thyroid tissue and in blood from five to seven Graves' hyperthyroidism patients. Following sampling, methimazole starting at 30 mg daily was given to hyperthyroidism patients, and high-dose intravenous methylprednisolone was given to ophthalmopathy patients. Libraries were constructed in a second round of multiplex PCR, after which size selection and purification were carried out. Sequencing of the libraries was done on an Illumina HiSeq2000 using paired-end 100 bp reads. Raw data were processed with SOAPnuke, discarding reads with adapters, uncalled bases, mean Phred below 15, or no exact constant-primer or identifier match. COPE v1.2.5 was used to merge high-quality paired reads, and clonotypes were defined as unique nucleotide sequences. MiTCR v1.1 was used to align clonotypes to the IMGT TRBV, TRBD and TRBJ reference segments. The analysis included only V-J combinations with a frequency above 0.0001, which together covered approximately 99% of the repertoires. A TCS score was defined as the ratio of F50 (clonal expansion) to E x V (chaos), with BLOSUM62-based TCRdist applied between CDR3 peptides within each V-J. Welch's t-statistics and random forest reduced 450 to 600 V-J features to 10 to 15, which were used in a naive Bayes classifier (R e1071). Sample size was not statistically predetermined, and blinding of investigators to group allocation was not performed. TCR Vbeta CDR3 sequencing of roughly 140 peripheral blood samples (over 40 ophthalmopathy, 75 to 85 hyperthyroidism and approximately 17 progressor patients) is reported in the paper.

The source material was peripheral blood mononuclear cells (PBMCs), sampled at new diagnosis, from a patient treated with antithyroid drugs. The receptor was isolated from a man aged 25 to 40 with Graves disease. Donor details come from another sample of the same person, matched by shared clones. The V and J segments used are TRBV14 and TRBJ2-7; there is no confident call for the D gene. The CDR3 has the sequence CASSQDPSAREQYF. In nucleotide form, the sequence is TGTGCCAGCAGCCAAGATCCCTCAGCGAGGGAGCAGTACTTC. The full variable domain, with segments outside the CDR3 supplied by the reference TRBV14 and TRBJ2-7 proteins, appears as EAGVTQFPSHSVIEKGQTVTLRCDPISGHDNLYWYRRVMGKEIKFLLHFVKESKQDESGMPNNRFLAERTGGTYSTLKVQPAELEDSGVYFCASSQDPSAREQYFGPGTRLTVT.